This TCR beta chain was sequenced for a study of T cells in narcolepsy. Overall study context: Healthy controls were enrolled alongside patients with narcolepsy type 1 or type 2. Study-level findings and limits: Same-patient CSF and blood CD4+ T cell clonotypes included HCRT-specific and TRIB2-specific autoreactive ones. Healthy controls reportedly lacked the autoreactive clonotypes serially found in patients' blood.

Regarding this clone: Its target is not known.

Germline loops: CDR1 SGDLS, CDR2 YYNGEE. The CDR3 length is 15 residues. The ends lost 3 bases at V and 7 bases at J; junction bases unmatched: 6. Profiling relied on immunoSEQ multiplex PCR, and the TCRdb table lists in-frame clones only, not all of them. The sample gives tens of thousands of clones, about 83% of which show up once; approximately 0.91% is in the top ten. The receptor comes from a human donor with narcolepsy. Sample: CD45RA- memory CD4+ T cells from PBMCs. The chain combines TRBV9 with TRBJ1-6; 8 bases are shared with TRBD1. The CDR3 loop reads CASSAQGAENSPLHF. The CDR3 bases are TGTGCCAGCAGCGCGCAGGGGGCGGAAAATTCACCCCTCCACTTT.